This TCR beta chain was observed in a study of regulatory T cells in long-lasting Graves disease. Construction of the TCR beta libraries employed iRepertoire HTBI primers in conjunction with Arm-PCR of CDR3 regions. TCRdb redid the calling of the multiplex PCR reads with MiXCR, one entry per CDR3 protein. The sample includes approximately 480,000 distinct CDR3 sequences, around 15% seen only once; the top ten take 12%. Per germline, CDR1 MNHNS and CDR2 SASEGT. The CDR3 is made up of 13 amino acids. Trimming took 10 bases from V and 3 from J, leaving 13 bases between them. Time point described: newly diagnosed GD, antithyroid drugs for less than 3 months. The TCR library used RNA extracted from PBMCs. These same records also appear under a second study, on T cells in Graves' hyperthyroidism and ophthalmopathy. That paper adds: The TCR CDR3 was amplified in a first-round RT-PCR using the HTBI primer set.

V usage is TRBV6-1 and J usage is TRBJ1-5; no definite D call. The starting material was peripheral blood mononuclear cells (PBMCs), obtained at new diagnosis, from a patient treated with antithyroid drugs. The TCR originated in a man aged 35 to 55 with Graves disease. The CDR3, as DNA: TGTGCCACCAAAGAACAAAACAATCAGCCCCAGCATTTT. Translation gives CATKEQNNQPQHF.